This entry lists 21 T cell receptor beta chains sequenced from one sample in a study of blood T cell repertoires in COVID-19. Some clones are missing from TCRdb's copy, which holds only in-frame ones; the method was immunoSEQ multiplex PCR. Among approximately 75,000 clones listed, 85% to 90% were seen once. The sample was peripheral blood. The receptor set was obtained from a man aged 60 to 75 with acute or convalescent COVID-19.

V is TRBV24-1 and J is TRBJ2-1; 8 positions match TRBD1. Germline values: CDR1 KGHDR, CDR2 SFDVKD. Unmatched junction bases numbered 7, after V lost 2 bases and J lost 8 bases. This CDR3 spans 15 amino acids. Written as DNA, the CDR3 is TGTGCCACCAGTGATTGGACAGGGACGGCGGATGAGCAGTTCTTC. The encoded protein is CATSDWTGTADEQFF.

V is TRBV7-9 and J is TRBJ1-2; the D gene is possibly TRBD1 (5 bases). V shed 5 bases and J shed 7 bases, with 14 bases lying between them. The CDR3 length is 13 residues. CDR1 is SEHNR, CDR2 FQNEAQ, per germline (reference sequence). The CDR3 bases are TGTGCCAGCAGCCAAAAGGGGTCCGGTGGCTACACCTTC. Translated, it gives CASSQKGSGGYTF.

The chain has TRBV5-1 and TRBJ2-3, with D tentatively TRBD2 (6 bases). The V gene's germline CDR1 is SGHRS and CDR2 YFSETQ. The CDR3 sequence is 15 residues long. Trimming pared 1 base from V and 1 base from J, leaving 10 bases between. The CDR3 sequence: CASSLRGVGTDTQYF. In nucleotides, the CDR3 is TGCGCCAGCAGCTTGCGCGGGGTAGGCACAGATACGCAGTATTTT.

This chain links TRBV7-9 with TRBJ2-6; D may be TRBD2 (6 bases). Looked up from germline, CDR1 is SEHNR and CDR2 is FQNEAQ (reference sequence). The V end lost 5 bases, the J end lost 4 bases, and 18 bases lay between the germline ends. The CDR3 covers 17 residues. Written as DNA, the CDR3 is TGTGCCAGCAGCCCTCCCGGGACTTCTACAGGGGCCAACGTCCTGACTTTC. It is translated as CASSPPGTSTGANVLTF.

V is TRBV6-1 and J is TRBJ2-5; 9 nucleotides match TRBD2. J was trimmed by 2 bases and V by 0 bases; bases with no gene match: 7. The CDR3 runs 17 residues. Germline assignment: CDR1 MNHNS and CDR2 SASEGT. CDR3 sequence (DNA): TGTGCCAGCAGTGAAGCGATATTAGCGGGGGCTCAAGAGACCCAGTACTTC. Its protein product is CASSEAILAGAQETQYF.

This rearrangement joins TRBV10-3 to TRBJ1-2, with 7 bases fitting TRBD1. This CDR3 has 17 residues. V lost 2 bases and J lost 0; bases outside the gene matches: 9. Germline V gene data show CDR1 as ENHRY and CDR2 as SYGVKD. DNA of the CDR3: TGTGCCATCAGTGAGCCTGACAGGGACCCATCTAACTATGGCTACACCTTC. Protein product: CAISEPDRDPSNYGYTF.

The chain combines TRBV2 with TRBJ1-2; D call uncertain. CDR1 is SNHLY, CDR2 FYNNEI, per germline. This CDR3 comprises 13 residues. V was clipped by 5 bases and J by 7 bases, with 14 bases between them. In DNA form, the CDR3 reads TGTGCCAGCAGTAATCGGGTCGATTGTGGCTACACCTTC. Translated: CASSNRVDCGYTF.

The rearrangement uses TRBV6-6 and TRBJ2-1; D is uncertain. There are 16 residues in the CDR3. From germline, CDR1 is MNHNY and CDR2 SVGAGI (reference sequence). V gave up 1 base and J gave up 0 bases, with 10 bases separating them. CDR3 region: CASSYYEVSSYNEQFF. The DNA of the CDR3 is TGTGCCAGCAGTTACTACGAAGTTAGCTCCTACAATGAGCAGTTCTTC.

The chain couples TRBV5-6 to TRBJ1-3; D unclear. Germline V gives CDR1 SGHDT, CDR2 YYEEEE. The CDR3 has 16 residues. The germline V and J ends were trimmed by 4 bases and 0 bases, with 14 bases remaining between them. In DNA, the CDR3 is TGTGCCAGCAGCCCGTCCCAAACACCCTCTGGAAACACCATATATTTT. Its protein product is CASSPSQTPSGNTIYF.

This rearrangement joins TRBV7-8 to TRBJ1-5, with 8 bases fitting TRBD1. CDR1 is SGHVS, CDR2 FQNEAQ, per germline. This CDR3 has 14 residues. The V segment lost 4 bases and the J segment 7 bases; nucleotides outside the gene matches: 6. The CDR3: CASSSDRGGQPQHF. The CDR3 coding sequence is TGTGCCAGCAGCTCTGACAGGGGAGGCCAGCCCCAGCATTTT.

The chain recombines TRBV3-1 (or the pseudogene TRBV3-2) with TRBJ1-1; 9 nucleotides line up with TRBD1. V shed 3 bases and J 6 bases; nucleotides not matched to a gene: 5. CDR3 size: 14 residues. CDR1 and CDR2 from the germline V gene are LGHDT and YNNKEL (reference sequence). CDR3 bases: TGTGCCAGCAGCCATCTCACAGGGGGCTCTGAAGCTTTCTTT. As protein: CASSHLTGGSEAFF.

The genes are TRBV19 and TRBJ2-1; weak D call: TRBD1 (6 bases). The CDR3 is made up of 15 amino acids. Germline loops: CDR1 LNHDA, CDR2 SQIVND (reference sequence). V shed 4 bases and J shed 2 bases, with 12 bases lying between them. The CDR3 reads CASSRPKGAYNEQFF. The CDR3, as DNA: TGTGCCAGTAGTAGGCCAAAGGGGGCCTACAATGAGCAGTTCTTC.

The rearrangement joins TRBV11-2 to TRBJ2-3; 9 bases line up with TRBD2. The ends lost 8 bases at V and 4 bases at J; junction bases unmatched: 7. The CDR3 spans 14 residues. The germline gives CDR1 SGHAT, CDR2 FQNNGV. The CDR3 here is CASDSGRKADTQYF. CDR3 bases: TGTGCCAGCGATAGCGGGAGAAAGGCAGATACGCAGTATTTT.

The chain couples TRBV6-5 to TRBJ1-4; 7 bases agree with TRBD1. V dropped 6 bases and J dropped 0; count of bases not matched to a gene: 1. The CDR3 covers 14 residues. CDR1 is MNHEY and CDR2 is SVGAGI in the germline V gene. In DNA, the CDR3 is TGTGCCAGCAGCGGGACAGCAACTAATGAAAAACTGTTTTTT. Translating it yields CASSGTATNEKLFF.

CDR3 nucleotide sequence: TGTGCCAGCAGCTCCCATACAATGAACACTGAAGCTTTCTTT. As protein: CASSSHTMNTEAFF. The chain is built from TRBV7-9 and TRBJ1-1, with D unclear. The germline gives CDR1 SEHNR, CDR2 FQNEAQ (reference sequence). The CDR3 covers 14 residues. Trimming removed 4 bases from V and 0 bases from J, with 9 bases in between.

This chain joins TRBV5-1 and TRBJ2-2; D is unresolved. V was clipped by 1 base and J by 1 base, with 5 bases between them. CDR3 length: 14 amino acids. The germline gives CDR1 SGHRS, CDR2 YFSETQ. The CDR3 DNA sequence: TGCGCCAGCAGCTTGATGAGGAACACCGGGGAGCTGTTTTTT. Translating gives CASSLMRNTGELFF.

The chain couples TRBV29-1 to TRBJ2-5; a weak D match, TRBD1 (7 bases). Germline V gene lookup returns CDR1 SQVTM and CDR2 ANQGSEA. The CDR3 consists of 15 residues. The V gene lost 0 bases and the J gene lost 6 bases, with 17 bases spanning the gap. CDR3 amino acids: CSVEEYPGGLKTQYF. DNA of the CDR3: TGCAGCGTTGAAGAGTATCCAGGGGGGTTAAAGACCCAGTACTTC.

The rearrangement links TRBV12-3 or TRBV12-4 to TRBJ2-7; D is unclear. V was pared by 8 bases and J by 0 bases, with 11 bases between. This CDR3 has 13 residues. The CDR3 sequence: CASGAINSYEQYF. The CDR3 nucleotides read TGTGCCAGCGGTGCGATTAACTCCTACGAGCAGTACTTC.

This clone was found once. In DNA, the CDR3 is TGTGCCTGGAGTCGGCCAGGGGGCGCGAGAGGTAATCAGCCCCAGCATTTT. Protein sequence: CAWSRPGGARGNQPQHF. The rearrangement uses TRBV30 and TRBJ1-5; 8 bases are shared with TRBD1. This CDR3 spans 17 amino acids. V was pared by 2 bases and J by 4 bases, with 13 bases of the junction left unmatched. Looked up from germline, CDR1 is GTSNPN and CDR2 is SVGIG (reference sequence).

About this clone: Other DNA sequences in this specimen translate into the identical CDR3. Here the CDR3 DNA reads TGTGCCAGCAGTGACAGGGTTGGTCAGCCCCAGCATTTT. Its protein is CASSDRVGQPQHF. This chain joins TRBV6-1 and TRBJ1-5; maybe TRBD1 (5 bases). The CDR3 spans 13 residues. CDR1 is MNHNS and CDR2 is SASEGT in the germline V gene. Trimming took 3 bases from V and 6 from J, leaving 9 bases between them.

The chain is built from TRBV21-1 and TRBJ2-3; TRBD1, as called in the table, went unchecked against the DNA. TRBV21-1 is a known pseudogene. The CDR3 has 17 residues. The CDR3 reads CASSKARDRGRTDTQYF. Written as DNA, the CDR3 is TGTGCCAGCAGCAAAGCGCGGGACAGGGGGCGAACAGATACGCAGTATTTT.